This T cell receptor (beta chain) was sequenced in a study of T-cell reconstitution after alpha-beta-depleted transplantation in children. Study findings and constraints: After transplant, at about two months, alpha-beta T cells were reportedly derived from several hundred expanded graft clones. A year had passed since transplant, and T-cell counts and diversity by then came mostly from newly produced T cells.

V was cut by 4 bases and J by 2 bases, with 14 bases left in between. The CDR3 contains 15 residues. Looked up from germline, CDR1 is SGHKS and CDR2 is YYEKEE (reference sequence). The sample holds many counts of this clonotype. Its antigen is not known. This sequence may be a read error, since a much larger clone differs from it by one base. The conserved phenylalanine or tryptophan is not found at the CDR3 terminus, so this likely reflects a read error. The TCRbeta library incorporated unique molecular identifiers. TCRdb reanalysed the PCR reads using MiXCR and keeps one entry per CDR3 protein. There are 200,000 to 250,000 distinct CDR3 sequences in the sample; 11% occur only once, and about 30% lies in the top ten.

The chain joins TRBV5-5 to TRBJ2-3; D may match TRBD1 or TRBD2 (6 bases each). The sample in question was PBMCs, obtained before TCRalphabeta/CD19-depleted stem cell transplant. The sequence derives from a child less than two years old with acute myeloid leukemia, due to receive a stem cell transplant. CDR3: CASSTPGASTDTQYL. Here the CDR3 DNA reads TGTGCCAGCAGCACCCCGGGGGCGTCCACAGATACGCAGTATCTT.